What follows are 14 T cell receptor beta chains derived from one specimen sequenced in a study of T cells expressing NK-cell markers. TCRdb reprocessed the 5' RACE reads, with one entry per CDR3 protein and no DNA. The sample has 150,000 to 180,000 distinct CDR3 sequences. Sample: blood T cells: a sorted CD56 or NKG2C T cell subset, CD4+ or CD8+ T cells, or bulk PBMC T cells (not recorded which). These receptors all stem from a woman aged 45-60 years in good health.

The V and J genes are TRBV12-3 or TRBV12-4 and TRBJ2-2. This CDR3 has 14 amino acids. This CDR3 is CASSLHLNTGELFF.

The chain joins TRBV5-1 to TRBJ1-1. The V gene's germline CDR1 is SGHRS and CDR2 YFSETQ. The CDR3 has 14 residues. The chain's CDR3 is CASSLDSTNTEAFF.

This rearrangement joins TRBV2 to TRBJ2-7. CDR1 SNHLY and CDR2 FYNNEI come from the germline V gene. This CDR3 is built from 13 residues. The CDR3 sequence is CASESGSSYEQYF.

This chain links TRBV20-1 with TRBJ2-7; as DNA is missing, the TRBD2 call by TCRdb cannot be tested. The V gene's germline CDR1 is DFQATT and CDR2 SNEGSKA (reference sequence). The CDR3 length is 12 residues. CDR3 region: CSAEGLAYEQYF.

The V call is TRBV7-8, the J call TRBJ1-5; as DNA is missing, the TRBD1 call by TCRdb cannot be tested. The CDR3 covers 16 residues. Germline CDR1 SGHVS, CDR2 FQNEAQ. The CDR3 sequence is CASSPEGGGLRQPQHF. Filled out from reference TRBV7-8 and TRBJ1-5, the complete variable domain reads GAGVSQSPRYKVAKRGQDVALRCDPISGHVSLFWYQQALGQGPEFLTYFQNEAQLDKSGLPSDRFFAERPEGSVSTLKIQRTQQEDSAVYLCASSPEGGGLRQPQHFGDGTRLSIL.

The J gene is TRBJ1-1, the V gene TRBV5-6; without DNA, the TCRdb call of TRBD1 cannot be checked. Germline V gene data show CDR1 as SGHDT and CDR2 as YYEEEE. CDR3 length equals 15 residues. This CDR3 is CASSPLGQGTPEAFF.

J is TRBJ2-1 and V is TRBV7-9; TCRdb outputs TRBD2, but without DNA this stays unchecked. CDR1 and CDR2 from the germline V gene are SEHNR and FQNEAQ (reference sequence). The CDR3 has 15 amino acids. The CDR3 sequence: CASSFAGGPLNEQFF.

The genes are TRBV29-1 and TRBJ1-2; the TRBD1 assignment by TCRdb is unverifiable without DNA. The CDR3 loop spans 11 amino acids. The germline V gene encodes CDR1 SQVTM and CDR2 ANQGSEA. The CDR3 is CSVRDTLGYTF.

This sequence joins TRBV4-2 and TRBJ1-1; with no DNA, the TCRdb D assignment of TRBD1 cannot be verified. This CDR3 has 14 amino acids. Germline values: CDR1 LGHNA, CDR2 YNFKEQ. CDR3 region: CASSPEDAGTEAFF.

This chain links TRBV3-1 with TRBJ2-1; TCRdb lists TRBD2, though no DNA is available to test this call. This CDR3 comprises 15 residues. The germline CDR1 and CDR2 sequences are LGHDT and YNNKEL (reference sequence). This CDR3 is CATGGVAGFYNEQFF.

This rearrangement joins TRBV6-5 to TRBJ1-2. Germline V gene lookup returns CDR1 MNHEY and CDR2 SVGAGI. The CDR3 covers 13 residues. CDR3 protein: CASSWGPHRDDTF.

The V and J genes are TRBV19 and TRBJ2-2; the TRBD1 assignment by TCRdb is unverifiable without DNA. The CDR3 has 16 amino acids. CDR1 is LNHDA and CDR2 is SQIVND in the germline V gene (reference sequence). CDR3 loop: CASSARQGRNTGELFF.

The chain has TRBV7-8 and TRBJ2-2; the TRBD2 assignment by TCRdb is unverifiable without DNA. Per the germline V gene, CDR1 is SGHVS and CDR2 is FQNEAQ. This CDR3 spans 15 amino acids. CDR3 region: CASSYGTTVTGELFF.

V is TRBV7-9 and J is TRBJ2-1. The CDR3 consists of 15 residues. CDR1 is SEHNR and CDR2 is FQNEAQ in the germline V gene (reference sequence). The CDR3: CASSLSDSPRNEQFF.